This section outlines one T cell receptor beta chain sequence together with its context. What it binds is not known. The germline CDR1 and CDR2 sequences are MDHEN and SYDVKM. Trimming removed 5 bases from V and 6 bases from J, with 11 bases in between. This CDR3 contains 13 residues. Only in-frame clones appear in the TCRdb table, and some are missing; sequencing was by immunoSEQ multiplex PCR. The sample yields over 100,000 clones, around 90% seen once. The data were taken from a study of T cell responses to AZD1222 COVID-19 vaccine. Study conclusions and caveats: Among spike-specific TCRs, nearly half reportedly target unmutated variant regions. In all cases, repertoires were sampled only after the peak T cell response.

The specimen comprised peripheral blood, sampled on day 0 of MenACWY control vaccination. The clonotype comes from an adult in good health. The chain is built from TRBV28 and TRBJ2-1; D possibly corresponds to TRBD2 (7 bases). This chain's CDR3 is CASSRGGSNEQFF. CDR3 nucleotides: TGTGCCAGCAGTCGCGGGGGCTCCAATGAGCAGTTCTTC.